The 25 T cell receptor beta chains below were found in one sample sequenced in a study of CD8 T cells in Susac syndrome. With random hexamers, 0.5 to 1 ug RNA was reverse transcribed. TCRdb reprocessed the immunoSEQ multiplex PCR reads via MiXCR and lists one record per CDR3 protein. Altogether 250,000 to 300,000 distinct CDR3 sequences are present, roughly 85% being singletons, with the ten largest covering around 0.21%. Material for sequencing was CD8+ T cells from PBMCs. These receptors were obtained from a human donor with multiple sclerosis.

This sequence joins TRBV24-1 and TRBJ2-5, with 7 bases lining up with TRBD2. Germline V gene sequence: CDR1 KGHDR, CDR2 SFDVKD. CDR3 length equals 13 residues. Unmatched junction bases numbered 3, after V lost 4 bases and J lost 5 bases. CDR3 DNA sequence: TGTGCCACCAGTGAGCGGGGAGGGGAGACCCAGTACTTC. Protein sequence: CATSERGGETQYF.

This CDR3 reads CASSQDGLAGSGGELFF. For the CDR3, the DNA is TGCGCCAGCAGCCAAGATGGGCTAGCGGGTAGCGGCGGGGAGCTGTTTTTT. The V gene is TRBV4-3, the J gene TRBJ2-2; 8 bases line up with TRBD2. With V trimmed by 0 bases and J by 7 bases, 10 bases remained unmatched. Germline loops: CDR1 LGHNA, CDR2 YSLEER. The CDR3 has 17 residues.

CDR3 protein: CSARTSGYTYEQYF. DNA of the CDR3: TGCAGTGCCCGTACTAGCGGTTATACCTACGAGCAGTACTTC. This chain links TRBV20-1 with TRBJ2-7, with TRBD2 matching over 8 bases. V lost 6 bases and J lost 2; bases outside the gene matches: 9. This CDR3 region has 14 residues. Looked up from germline, CDR1 is DFQATT and CDR2 is SNEGSKA (reference sequence).

The chain carries TRBV29-1 and TRBJ2-2; 8 bases line up with TRBD2. V lost 1 base and J lost 0; bases outside the gene matches: 7. Germline V gene sequence: CDR1 SQVTM, CDR2 ANQGSEA. This CDR3 region has 17 residues. This CDR3 is CSVEGGGRPSNTGELFF. CDR3 nucleotide sequence: TGCAGCGTTGAAGGAGGCGGGAGGCCCTCGAACACCGGGGAGCTGTTTTTT.

The chain links TRBV27 to TRBJ1-5, with 9 nucleotides matching TRBD1. Germline CDR1 reads MNHEY; CDR2 reads SMNVEV (reference sequence). The CDR3 totals 16 residues. With 7 bases clipped from V and 3 bases from J, the junction kept 10 bases outside the gene matches. The CDR3 bases are TGTGCCAGCAACTCGGGGACAGGGCCCCCCAATCAGCCCCAGCATTTT. The encoded protein is CASNSGTGPPNQPQHF.

The V gene is TRBV7-9, the J gene TRBJ2-1, with 12 bases lining up with TRBD2. CDR1 and CDR2 (germline): SEHNR, FQNEAQ (reference sequence). The CDR3 sequence is 15 residues long. Trimming cost V 5 bases and J 6 bases; bases outside gene matches: 5. The chain's CDR3 is CASSPGLAGPNEQFF. CDR3 DNA: TGTGCCAGCAGCCCGGGACTAGCGGGCCCCAATGAGCAGTTCTTC. Variable domain in full (rest from reference TRBV7-9 and TRBJ2-1): DTGVSQNPRHKITKRGQNVTFRCDPISEHNRLYWYRQTLGQGPEFLTYFQNEAQLEKSRLLSDRFSAERPKGSFSTLEIQRTEQGDSAMYLCASSPGLAGPNEQFFGPGTRLTVL.

The chain joins TRBV20-1 to TRBJ2-3; D possibly corresponds to TRBD2 (5 bases). CDR3 length equals 12 residues. Trimming took off 8 bases at V and 5 bases at J, with 14 bases between the two ends. CDR1 is DFQATT and CDR2 is SNEGSKA in the germline V gene (reference sequence). The CDR3 DNA reads TGCAGTCGGACGGGGTTGGTAGATACGCAGTATTTT. It yields the protein CSRTGLVDTQYF.

This chain joins TRBV19 and TRBJ2-3; 8 nucleotides line up with TRBD2. The CDR3 spans 13 residues. The V gene end was trimmed by 10 bases and the J gene end by 2 bases; junction bases not matched to a gene: 5. Per germline, CDR1 LNHDA and CDR2 SQIVND (reference sequence). CDR3 amino acids: CATSTSATDTQYF. The DNA of the CDR3 is TGTGCCACTTCGACTAGCGCCACAGATACGCAGTATTTT.

This chain links TRBV7-9 with TRBJ1-1; D call uncertain. With 6 bases removed from V and 0 bases from J, the gap between germline ends came to 8 bases. Germline assignment: CDR1 SEHNR and CDR2 FQNEAQ (reference sequence). The length of the CDR3 is 13 residues. The DNA of the CDR3 is TGTGCCAGCAGACATCCAGTGAACACTGAAGCTTTCTTT. This translates into CASRHPVNTEAFF.

This clonotype is a singleton in its sample. This chain connects TRBV6-5 to TRBJ2-7; TRBD1 matches at 9 bases. The CDR3 consists of 15 residues. Germline CDR1 and CDR2: MNHEY and SVGAGI. Trimming cost V 2 bases and J 5 bases; bases outside gene matches: 7. The CDR3 coding sequence is TGTGCCAGCAGTTACGACGGGACAGGGTACAACGAGCAGTACTTC. Amino acid sequence: CASSYDGTGYNEQYF.

The chain couples TRBV4-3 to TRBJ1-2; D gene ambiguous. Deletions cut 0 bases from V and 3 bases from J, with 17 bases between. The CDR3 extends over 17 amino acids. Germline V lookup: CDR1 LGHNA, CDR2 YSLEER. CDR3: CASSQDRVSLDYYGYTF. Here the CDR3 DNA reads TGCGCCAGCAGCCAAGATCGGGTTAGCCTCGACTACTATGGCTACACCTTC.

V and J are TRBV30 and TRBJ2-7, with a tentative D call TRBD2 (5 bases). V was shortened by 1 base and J by 0 bases, with 7 bases between the two germline ends. CDR1 and CDR2 (germline): GTSNPN, SVGIG (reference sequence). The CDR3 is 13 amino acids. The CDR3: CAWSAGFSYEQYF. CDR3 coding DNA: TGTGCCTGGAGTGCGGGGTTCTCCTACGAGCAGTACTTC.

This clonotype turned up a few times. The J gene is TRBJ2-3, the V gene TRBV27, with TRBD2 matching 10 bases. CDR3 length equals 14 residues. With V trimmed by 4 bases and J by 4 bases, 2 bases remained unmatched. Germline assignment: CDR1 MNHEY and CDR2 SMNVEV (reference sequence). In DNA, the CDR3 is TGTGCCAGCAGTTCGGGACTAGCGTCAGATACGCAGTATTTT. Protein sequence: CASSSGLASDTQYF.

The gene calls are TRBV11-2 and TRBJ2-7; TRBD2 might be the D (6 bases). V shed 3 bases and J shed 7 bases, with 22 bases lying between them. Germline V gives CDR1 SGHAT, CDR2 FQNNGV. CDR3 size: 16 residues. CDR3 residues: CASSLPGLQDAGEQYF. CDR3 bases: TGTGCCAGCAGCTTGCCGGGACTCCAAGACGCGGGGGAGCAGTACTTC.

The chain employs TRBV27 and TRBJ2-7, with D unclear. V was shortened by 3 bases and J by 5 bases, with 11 bases between the two germline ends. This CDR3 region has 13 residues. Germline assignment: CDR1 MNHEY and CDR2 SMNVEV (reference sequence). The CDR3 loop is CASSLGRFNEQYF. The CDR3 bases are TGTGCCAGCAGTTTGGGCAGATTCAACGAGCAGTACTTC.

The chain combines TRBV7-9 with TRBJ1-5, with a weak D call TRBD1 (6 bases). CDR1 and CDR2 from the germline V gene are SEHNR and FQNEAQ (reference sequence). The V end lost 0 bases, the J end lost 6 bases, and 12 bases lay between the germline ends. This CDR3 has 15 amino acids. CDR3 residues: CASSLAAGGGQPQHF. The CDR3 region has the DNA TGTGCCAGCAGCTTAGCAGCGGGGGGCGGTCAGCCCCAGCATTTT.

V and J are TRBV18 and TRBJ2-5; D is unresolved. The V and J ends lost 3 bases and 7 bases respectively, with 12 bases between them. The length of the CDR3 is 13 residues. CDR1 KGHSH and CDR2 LQKENI come from the germline V gene. The CDR3 loop reads CASSPNLAGTQYF. CDR3 sequence (DNA): TGTGCCAGCTCACCGAACTTAGCTGGGACCCAGTACTTC.

The chain couples TRBV20-1 to TRBJ2-3, with 7 bases matching TRBD2. The CDR3 extends over 14 amino acids. With V trimmed by 3 bases and J by 0 bases, 3 bases remained unmatched. Germline lookup yields CDR1 DFQATT and CDR2 SNEGSKA (reference sequence). The CDR3 DNA is TGCAGTGCTAGCCTAGCGGATAGCACAGATACGCAGTATTTT. Translated: CSASLADSTDTQYF.

The chain links TRBV28 to TRBJ2-3; D not resolved. The CDR3 is 13 amino acids. Trimming stripped 3 bases from V and 4 bases from J, with 8 bases between. Germline CDR1 MDHEN, CDR2 SYDVKM. The chain's CDR3 is CASSFPYADTQYF. DNA for the CDR3: TGTGCCAGCAGTTTCCCCTATGCAGATACGCAGTATTTT.

This clonotype has more than one count but fewer than ten. The genes are TRBV9 and TRBJ2-7, with D maybe TRBD2 (5 bases). There are 16 residues in the CDR3. Trimming pared 0 bases from V and 3 bases from J, leaving 16 bases between. The germline gives CDR1 SGDLS, CDR2 YYNGEE. CDR3: CASSVAWGASLYEQYF. The CDR3 DNA sequence: TGTGCCAGCAGCGTAGCTTGGGGAGCATCCCTCTACGAGCAGTACTTC.

This chain connects TRBV5-6 to TRBJ2-1; 10 nucleotides line up with TRBD2. The germline V gene encodes CDR1 SGHDT and CDR2 YYEEEE. V trimming: 4 bases; J trimming: 10 bases; junction bases outside the gene matches: 11. The CDR3 runs 15 residues. The CDR3, as DNA: TGTGCCAGCAGCACCGACCGGACTAGCGGCAGCGAGCAGTTCTTC. It specifies CASSTDRTSGSEQFF.

The chain combines TRBV4-3 with TRBJ1-5; a possible D gene is TRBD1 (6 bases). Germline CDR1 LGHNA, CDR2 YSLEER. The CDR3 totals 17 residues. V gave up 0 bases and J gave up 2 bases, with 14 bases separating them. The CDR3 DNA is TGCGCCAGCAGCCAAGAAGTATCGGGGGGCGGCAATCAGCCCCAGCATTTT. As protein: CASSQEVSGGGNQPQHF.

The rearrangement links TRBV19 to TRBJ2-4; D not certain. Trimming left V 6 bases short and J 6 bases short, with 12 bases between. The CDR3 runs 13 residues. Germline CDR1 reads LNHDA; CDR2 reads SQIVND (reference sequence). The CDR3 DNA reads as TGTGCCAGTAGCCTACCGGGTGGAAACATTCAGTACTTC. This codes for CASSLPGGNIQYF.

The CDR3 protein is CAWEGLANTGVLFF. The CDR3 DNA follows: TGTGCCTGGGAGGGACTAGCGAACACCGGGGTTCTGTTTTTT. The chain couples TRBV30 to TRBJ2-2; TRBD2 aligns across 10 bases. The CDR3 is made up of 14 amino acids. J was trimmed by 14 bases and V by 5 bases; bases with no gene match: 14. Germline V gene lookup returns CDR1 GTSNPN and CDR2 SVGIG (reference sequence).

The genes are TRBV13 and TRBJ2-5; no clear D gene. The CDR3 loop spans 15 amino acids. The ends were cut back, 5 bases at V and 0 bases at J, with 13 bases in the middle. The V gene's germline CDR1 is PRHDT and CDR2 FYEKMQ (reference sequence). The CDR3 nucleotides are TGTGCCAGCAGCCCACGGACGGAGTACCAAGAGACCCAGTACTTC. It translates to CASSPRTEYQETQYF.